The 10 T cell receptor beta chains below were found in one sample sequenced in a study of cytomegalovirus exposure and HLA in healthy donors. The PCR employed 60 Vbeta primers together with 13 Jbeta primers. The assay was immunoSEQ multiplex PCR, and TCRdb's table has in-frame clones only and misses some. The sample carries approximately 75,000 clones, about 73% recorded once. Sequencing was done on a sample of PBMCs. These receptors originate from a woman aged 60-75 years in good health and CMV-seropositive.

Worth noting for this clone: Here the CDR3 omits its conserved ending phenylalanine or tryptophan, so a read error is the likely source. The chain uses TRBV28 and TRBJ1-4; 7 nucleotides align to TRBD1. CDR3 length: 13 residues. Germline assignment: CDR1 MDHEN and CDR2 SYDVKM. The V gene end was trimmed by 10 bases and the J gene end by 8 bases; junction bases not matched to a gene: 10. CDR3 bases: TGTGCCACCTTAGGGGACAGAGGGGAAAAACTGTTTGTT. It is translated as CATLGDRGEKLFV.

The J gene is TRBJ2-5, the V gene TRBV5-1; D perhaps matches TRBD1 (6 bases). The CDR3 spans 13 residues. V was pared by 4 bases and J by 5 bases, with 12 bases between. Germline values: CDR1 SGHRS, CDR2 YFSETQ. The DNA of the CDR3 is TGCGCCAGCAGCGCCCGAGGGGGTGAGACCCAGTACTTC. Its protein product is CASSARGGETQYF.

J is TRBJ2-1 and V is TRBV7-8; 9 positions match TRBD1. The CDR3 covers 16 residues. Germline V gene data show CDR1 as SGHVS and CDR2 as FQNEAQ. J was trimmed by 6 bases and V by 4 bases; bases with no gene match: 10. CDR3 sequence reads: CASSYKEGQGFNEQFF. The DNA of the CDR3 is TGTGCCAGCAGCTATAAAGAAGGACAGGGGTTCAATGAGCAGTTCTTC.

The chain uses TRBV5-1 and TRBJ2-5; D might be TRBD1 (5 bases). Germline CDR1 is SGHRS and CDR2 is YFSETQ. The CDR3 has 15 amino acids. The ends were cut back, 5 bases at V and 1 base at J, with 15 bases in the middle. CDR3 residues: CASSPTRVGQETQYF. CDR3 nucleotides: TGCGCCAGCAGTCCGACCAGGGTGGGCCAAGAGACCCAGTACTTC.

DNA for the CDR3: TGTGCCAGCCAAATACAGGGAGCGGAGACCCAGTACTTC. It is translated as CASQIQGAETQYF. This chain uses TRBV18 with TRBJ2-5; D is possibly TRBD1 (6 bases). Trimming removed 8 bases at V and 5 bases at J, with 15 bases between. CDR3 length: 13 amino acids. CDR1 is KGHSH and CDR2 is LQKENI in the germline V gene. The full variable domain, completed using reference TRBV18 and TRBJ2-5, is NAGVMQNPRHLVRRRGQEARLRCSPMKGHSHVYWYRQLPEEGLKFMVYLQKENIIDESGMPKERFSAEFPKEGPSILRIQQVVRGDSAAYFCASQIQGAETQYFGPGTRLLVL.

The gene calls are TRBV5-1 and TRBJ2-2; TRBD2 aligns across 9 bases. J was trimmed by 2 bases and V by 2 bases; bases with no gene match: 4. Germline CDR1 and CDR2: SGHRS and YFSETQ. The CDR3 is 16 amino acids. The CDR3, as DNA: TGCGCCAGCAGCTTTTTTAGCGGGGGAAACACCGGGGAGCTGTTTTTT. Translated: CASSFFSGGNTGELFF.

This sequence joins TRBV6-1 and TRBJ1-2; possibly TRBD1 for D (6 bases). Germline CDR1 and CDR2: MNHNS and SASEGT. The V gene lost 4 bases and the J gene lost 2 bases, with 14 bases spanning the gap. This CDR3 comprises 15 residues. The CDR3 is CASSASTGMNYGYTF. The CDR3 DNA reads TGTGCCAGCAGTGCCTCTACAGGGATGAACTATGGCTACACCTTC.

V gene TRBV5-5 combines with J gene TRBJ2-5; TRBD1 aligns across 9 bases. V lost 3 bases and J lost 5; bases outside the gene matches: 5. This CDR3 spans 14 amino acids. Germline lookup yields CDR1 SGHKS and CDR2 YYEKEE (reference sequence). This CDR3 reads CASSSGQGRETQYF. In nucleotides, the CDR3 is TGTGCCAGCAGCTCGGGACAGGGACGGGAGACCCAGTACTTC.

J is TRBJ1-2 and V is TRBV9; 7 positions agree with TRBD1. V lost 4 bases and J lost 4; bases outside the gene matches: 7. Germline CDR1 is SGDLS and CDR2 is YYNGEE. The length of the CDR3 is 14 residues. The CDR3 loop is CASSPETGIYGYTF. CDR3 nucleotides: TGTGCCAGCAGCCCTGAGACAGGGATCTATGGCTACACCTTC.

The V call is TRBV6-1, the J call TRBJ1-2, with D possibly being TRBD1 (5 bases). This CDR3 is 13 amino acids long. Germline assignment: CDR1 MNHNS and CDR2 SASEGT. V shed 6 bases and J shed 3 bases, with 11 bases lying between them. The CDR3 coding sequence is TGTGCCAGCAGCCCCGACAGCTACTATGGCTACACCTTC. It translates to CASSPDSYYGYTF.